This T cell receptor (beta chain) was recovered during a study of cytomegalovirus exposure and HLA in healthy donors. Whole-study results and caveats: In a later analysis, at a false discovery rate of 0.05, 16,951 TCR beta sequences were associated with HLA alleles. TCR beta chain V- and J-gene trimming was linked, in a later analysis, to a missense variant in DCLRE1C.

Vbeta (60) and Jbeta (13) primers were used in the PCR. The table came from immunoSEQ multiplex PCR; TCRdb's copy has only in-frame clones and leaves some out. The sample yields 95,000 or so clones, 80% to 85% seen once. This clone appeared a single time. The target antigen is unknown. The origin of this receptor is a woman aged 70 to 79 in good health and CMV-seropositive. Sequencing input: PBMCs.

The CDR3 nucleotides are TGCGCCAGCAGCCAAGATAGCGGTTATGGCTACACCTTC. It specifies CASSQDSGYGYTF. V and J are TRBV4-3 and TRBJ1-2; the D is unclear. The germline gives CDR1 LGHNA, CDR2 YSLEER. Trimming cost V 0 bases and J 5 bases, with 7 bases left between them. The CDR3 consists of 13 residues.